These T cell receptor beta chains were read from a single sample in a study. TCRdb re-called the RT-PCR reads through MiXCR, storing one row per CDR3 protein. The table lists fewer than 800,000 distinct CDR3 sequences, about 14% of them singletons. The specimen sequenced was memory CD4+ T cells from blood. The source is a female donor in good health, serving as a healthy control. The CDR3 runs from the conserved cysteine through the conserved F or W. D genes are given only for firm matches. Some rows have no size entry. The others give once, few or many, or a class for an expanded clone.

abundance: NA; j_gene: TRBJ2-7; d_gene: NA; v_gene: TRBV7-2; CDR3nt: TGTGCCAGCATCTTAGGACGGCCGGGGGAGCAGTACTTC; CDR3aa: CASILGRPGEQYF
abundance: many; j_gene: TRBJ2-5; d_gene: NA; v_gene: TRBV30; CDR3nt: TGTGCCTGGGGAGGGGGGCTTGAGACCCAGTACTTC; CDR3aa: CAWGGGLETQYF
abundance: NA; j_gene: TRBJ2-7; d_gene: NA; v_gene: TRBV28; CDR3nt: TGTGCCAGCAGTTTAATGGACGCCACCTACGAGCAGTACTTC; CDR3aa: CASSLMDATYEQYF
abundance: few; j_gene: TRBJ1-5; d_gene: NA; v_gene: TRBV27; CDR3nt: TGTGCCAGCAGTTTAGGTCGGGGGGATCAGCCCCAGCATTTT; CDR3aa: CASSLGRGDQPQHF
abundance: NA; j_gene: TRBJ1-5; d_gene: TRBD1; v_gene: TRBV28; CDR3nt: TGTGCCAGCAGTCGAGGGGACAGGGGAAGCAATCAGCCCCAGCATTTT; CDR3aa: CASSRGDRGSNQPQHF
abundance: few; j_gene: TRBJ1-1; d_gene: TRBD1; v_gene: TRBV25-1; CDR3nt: TGTGCCTCCCACAGGGGAGACACTGAAGCTTTCTTT; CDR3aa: CASHRGDTEAFF
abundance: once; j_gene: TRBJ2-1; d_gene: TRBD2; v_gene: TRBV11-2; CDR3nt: TGTGCCAGCAGACGCCTAGCGGGAGTTCAAGGCAATGAGCAGTTCTTC; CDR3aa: CASRRLAGVQGNEQFF
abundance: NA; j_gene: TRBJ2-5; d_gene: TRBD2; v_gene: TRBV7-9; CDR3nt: TGTGCCAGCAGCAAGAATGTTATAGCGGGGGTGTGGGAAGAGACCCAGTACTTC; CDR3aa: CASSKNVIAGVWEETQYF
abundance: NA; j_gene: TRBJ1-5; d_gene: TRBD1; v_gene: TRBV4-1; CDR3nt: TGCGCCAGCAGCCAAGAAGGGCAGGGGGGTTGGCAGCCCCAGCATTTT; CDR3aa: CASSQEGQGGWQPQHF
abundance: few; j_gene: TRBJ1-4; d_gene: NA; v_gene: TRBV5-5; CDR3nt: TGTGCCAGCAGCTTGGTTCCAATCAGGGCAGCAACTAATGAAAAACTGTTTTTT; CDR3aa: CASSLVPIRAATNEKLFF
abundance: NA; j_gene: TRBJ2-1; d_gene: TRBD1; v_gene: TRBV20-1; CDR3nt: TGCAGTGTCAGACAGGGACGATACAATGAGCAGTTCTTC; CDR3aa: CSVRQGRYNEQFF
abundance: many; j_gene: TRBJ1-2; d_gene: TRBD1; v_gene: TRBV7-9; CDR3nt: TGTGCCAGCAGCCAGGGACAGGGGAGTATCAACTATGGCTACACCTTC; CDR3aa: CASSQGQGSINYGYTF
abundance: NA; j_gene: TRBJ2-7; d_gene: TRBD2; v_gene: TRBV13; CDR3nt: TGTGCCAGCAGCTCCCGCCTTAGCGGGGGGGCGTACGAGCAGTACTTC; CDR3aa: CASSSRLSGGAYEQYF
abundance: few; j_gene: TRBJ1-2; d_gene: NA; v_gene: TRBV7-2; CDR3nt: TGTGCCAGCAGCCCCCTAGGGGTTTACTATGGCTACACCTTC; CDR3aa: CASSPLGVYYGYTF
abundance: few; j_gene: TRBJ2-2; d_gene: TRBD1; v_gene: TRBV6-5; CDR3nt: TGTGCCAGCAGTTACTCGGGCAGGGGGCTAGGCACCGGGGAGCTGTTTTTT; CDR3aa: CASSYSGRGLGTGELFF
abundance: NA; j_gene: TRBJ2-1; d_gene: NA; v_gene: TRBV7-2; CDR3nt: TGTGCCAGCAGCTTGCGACTAGTCAATGAGCAGTTCTTC; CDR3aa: CASSLRLVNEQFF
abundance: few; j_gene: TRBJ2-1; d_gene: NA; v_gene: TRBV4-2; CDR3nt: TGTGCCAGCAGTAATCAGGATGAGCAGTTCTTC; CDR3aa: CASSNQDEQFF
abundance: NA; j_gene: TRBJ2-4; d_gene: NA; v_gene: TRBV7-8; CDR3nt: TGTGCCAGCAGCTTAGAAGAAGCCAAAAACATTCAGTACTTC; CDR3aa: CASSLEEAKNIQYF
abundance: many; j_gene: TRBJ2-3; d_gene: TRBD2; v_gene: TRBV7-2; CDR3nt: TGTGCCAGCCTCCCCTATAGCGGGAGGGCCCAGGTGGGAGATACGCAGTATTTT; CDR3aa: CASLPYSGRAQVGDTQYF
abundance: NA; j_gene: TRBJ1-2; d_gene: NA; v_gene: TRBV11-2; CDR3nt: TGTGCCAGCAGCCCAGGACTTGGGGGCTACACCTTC; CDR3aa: CASSPGLGGYTF